This is a list of T cell receptor beta chains from one sample in a study of blood T cells in healthy people across ages. TCRdb re-called the 5' RACE reads through MiXCR, storing one row per CDR3 protein. The repertoire has about 400,000 distinct CDR3 sequences, about 55% of them found once; the top ten carry 45% to 60%. Sequencing used blood. Source of these receptors: a man aged 55 to 70 in good health. The CDR3 runs from the conserved cysteine through the conserved F or W. A D gene is named only where the DNA matches it firmly. Clone size is not always given. Where it is, it says once, few, many or a class for expanded clones.

d_call	j_call	v_call	clone_size	cdr3_nt	cdr3_aa
TRBD1	TRBJ2-1	TRBV6-4	NA	TGTGCCAGCAGCAGGACAGGGGGCTATAATGAGCAGTTCTTC	CASSRTGGYNEQFF
NA	TRBJ2-7	TRBV18	NA	TGTGCCAGCTCACCAATGAGGGGGAACGAGCAGTACTTC	CASSPMRGNEQYF
NA	TRBJ2-5	TRBV4-2	NA	TGTGCCAGCAGCCAAGGCCCCGCGGTTATGGAGACCCAGTACTTC	CASSQGPAVMETQYF
TRBD1	TRBJ2-3	TRBV24-1	NA	TGTGCCACCAGTGAGGCGACAGGGGACACTCTTACAGATACGCAGTATTTT	CATSEATGDTLTDTQYF
NA	TRBJ1-2	TRBV6-5	NA	TGTGCCAGCAGTTACTCGGGTGGGGGAATCGGCTCGTTGGGTGGCTACACCTTC	CASSYSGGGIGSLGGYTF
TRBD1	TRBJ1-2	TRBV27	NA	TGTGCCAGCAGACTGAGGACAGGGGGGGGTGGCTACACCTTC	CASRLRTGGGGYTF
NA	TRBJ1-1	TRBV20-1	few	TGCAGTGCTAGAGAAAGACAAGGGCCTAACACTGAAGCTTTCTTT	CSARERQGPNTEAFF
NA	TRBJ1-2	TRBV11-2	NA	TGTGCCAGCAGCCCTCTCAGTGGCTACACCTTC	CASSPLSGYTF
TRBD2	TRBJ2-1	TRBV5-1	NA	TGCGCCAGCAGCTTGGCTAGCGGGGGAACCGAGAGTAGTGAGCAGTTCTTC	CASSLASGGTESSEQFF
TRBD2	TRBJ2-5	TRBV5-1	few	TGCGCCAGCAGCACTAGCGGGGGGGCCCATGAGACCCAGTACTTC	CASSTSGGAHETQYF
TRBD1	TRBJ2-7	TRBV10-3	NA	TGTGCCATCAGTGACTCCGGACAGGGGGCGAAAAACGAGCAGTACTTC	CAISDSGQGAKNEQYF
TRBD2	TRBJ2-5	TRBV5-1	NA	TGCGCCAGCAGCTTGGCGGCGGGAGGGCCTGAGACCCAGTACTTC	CASSLAAGGPETQYF
NA	TRBJ2-5	TRBV20-1	NA	TGCAGTGTCGATTCCGGGACCCGACAAGAGACCCAGTACTTC	CSVDSGTRQETQYF
NA	TRBJ2-7	TRBV25-1	NA	TGTGCCACAGGCCCTAGGGTAGGGGGCGAGCAGTACTTC	CATGPRVGGEQYF
TRBD1	TRBJ2-1	TRBV5-1	many	TGCGCCAGCTGTCTTACCGGGACAGGGGTGCAAGATGAGCAGTTCTTC	CASCLTGTGVQDEQFF
TRBD1	TRBJ2-5	TRBV9	many	TGTGCCAGCAGCGGGGGAGGGACAGGGAGGACCCAGTACTTC	CASSGGGTGRTQYF
NA	TRBJ2-5	TRBV28	NA	TGTGCCAGCAGTTTTGGGGACATGGTTCGCTTCCGAGAGACCCAGTACTTC	CASSFGDMVRFRETQYF
NA	TRBJ1-2	TRBV27	NA	TGTGCCAGCAGTTTCGCCGGGCCAGTGGGGTATGGCTACACCTTC	CASSFAGPVGYGYTF
NA	TRBJ2-3	TRBV7-2	few	TGTGCCAGCCGAGGGGGTCCCACAGATACGCAGTATTTT	CASRGGPTDTQYF
NA	TRBJ2-7	TRBV7-2	NA	TGTGCCAGCAGCCCCCGTGGCACCAGCTACGAGCAGTACTTC	CASSPRGTSYEQYF
NA	TRBJ1-2	TRBV3-1	NA	TGTGCCAGCAGCCAAGATGTGGGTCGTGGCTACACCTTC	CASSQDVGRGYTF
NA	TRBJ1-2	TRBV6-5	NA	TGTGCCAGCAGTAGGCGGGACGCTAGCTATGGCTACACCTTC	CASSRRDASYGYTF